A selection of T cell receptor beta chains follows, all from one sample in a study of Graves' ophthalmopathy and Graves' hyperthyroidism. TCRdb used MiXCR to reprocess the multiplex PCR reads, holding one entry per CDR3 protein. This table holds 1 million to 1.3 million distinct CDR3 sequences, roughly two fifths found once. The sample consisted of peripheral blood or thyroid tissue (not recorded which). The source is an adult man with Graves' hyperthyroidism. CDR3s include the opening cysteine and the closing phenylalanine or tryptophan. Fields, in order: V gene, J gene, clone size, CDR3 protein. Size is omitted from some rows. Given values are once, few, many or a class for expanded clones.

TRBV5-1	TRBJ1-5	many	CASSQTGSLGQPQHF
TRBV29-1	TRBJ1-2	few	CSVDTGVNGYTF
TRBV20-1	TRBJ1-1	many	CSARDGYTEAFF
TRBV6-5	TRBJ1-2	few	CASRQLTGPRFF
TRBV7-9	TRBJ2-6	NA	CASTVLTF
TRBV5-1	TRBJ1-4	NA	CASSPGAAYEKLFF
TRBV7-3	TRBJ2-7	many	CASSSGDRGDYEQYF
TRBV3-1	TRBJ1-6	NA	CASSPYRDGGLSPLHF
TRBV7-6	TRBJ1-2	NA	CASRRGVGYGYIF
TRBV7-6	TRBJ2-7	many	CASSPRTGVSYEQYF
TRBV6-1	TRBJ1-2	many	CASSQDRYYGYTF
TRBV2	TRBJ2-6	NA	CASSLETVGASGANVLTF
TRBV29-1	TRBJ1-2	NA	CSVPGGAGYGYTF
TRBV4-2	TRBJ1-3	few	CASSQEGRGWGNTIYF
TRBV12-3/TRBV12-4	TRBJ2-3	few	CASSQGRGTQYF
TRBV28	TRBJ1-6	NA	CASSPGGTRPLHF
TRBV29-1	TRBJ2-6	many	CSVVTLAAGANVLTF
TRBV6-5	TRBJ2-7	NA	CASSPQEIYEQYF
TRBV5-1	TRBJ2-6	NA	CASSLAFILLDRSGANVLTF
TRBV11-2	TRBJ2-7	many	CASSSRDESTYEQYF
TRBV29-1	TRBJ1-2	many	CSVVYGTGGEDGYTF
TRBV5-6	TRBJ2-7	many	CASSLVGQGRYEQYF
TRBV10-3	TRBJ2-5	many	CAISPDTSDETQYF
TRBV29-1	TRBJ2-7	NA	CSVGGTDNSYEQYF
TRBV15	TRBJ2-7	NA	CATSRGTGAPEKYEQYF
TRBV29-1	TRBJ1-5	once	CSVTTGVGNQPQHF
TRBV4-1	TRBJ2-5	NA	CASSQRPGGLLAEETQYF
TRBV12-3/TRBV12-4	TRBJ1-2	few	CASSLVRGIHGYTF
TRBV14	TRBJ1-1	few	CASSRQQPNTEAFF
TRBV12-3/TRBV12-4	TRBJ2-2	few	CASTSDWASTGELFF
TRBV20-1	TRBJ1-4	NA	CSALTGGSNEKLFF
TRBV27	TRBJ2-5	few	CASSLSGTGGVKTQYF
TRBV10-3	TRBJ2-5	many	CAISESPSGVAGVAETQYF
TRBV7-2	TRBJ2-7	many	CASSLTGTPGNEQYF
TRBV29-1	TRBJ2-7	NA	CSVGLGLAREQYF
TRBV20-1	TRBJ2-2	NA	CSALPGQGITGELFF
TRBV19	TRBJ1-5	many	CASSIDLNRDQPQHF
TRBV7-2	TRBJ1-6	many	CASSRRDTNNSPLHF
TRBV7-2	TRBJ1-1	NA	CASSQVGTTGIPDPEAFF
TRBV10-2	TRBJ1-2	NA	CASSEGLGFYGYTF
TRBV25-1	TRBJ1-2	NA	CASSGGTYYGYTF
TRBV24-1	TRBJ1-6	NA	CATGDRAGSPLHF
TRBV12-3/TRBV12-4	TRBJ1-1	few	CASSLDGSSPAAFF
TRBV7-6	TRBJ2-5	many	CASSPEAYKETQYF
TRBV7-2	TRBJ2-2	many	CASSRDVTGELFF
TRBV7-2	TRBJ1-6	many	CASSYRRGSGSPLHF
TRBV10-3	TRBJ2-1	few	CAISESKADNEQFF
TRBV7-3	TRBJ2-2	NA	CASSPDRDNTGELFF
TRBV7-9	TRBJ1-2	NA	CASSQLTGVNYGYTF
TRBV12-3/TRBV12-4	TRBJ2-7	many	CASSLVFSSYEQYF
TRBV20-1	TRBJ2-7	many	CSARDLLAGGLSYEQYF
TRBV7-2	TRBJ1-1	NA	CASSLGDRGPQGRYFF
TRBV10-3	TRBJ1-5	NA	CAISERGQNSNQPQHF
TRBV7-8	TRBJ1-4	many	CASSLRTGSNEKLFF
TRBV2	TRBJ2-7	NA	CASSMDRALTYEQYF
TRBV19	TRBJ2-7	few	CASSTSGTGGNEQYF